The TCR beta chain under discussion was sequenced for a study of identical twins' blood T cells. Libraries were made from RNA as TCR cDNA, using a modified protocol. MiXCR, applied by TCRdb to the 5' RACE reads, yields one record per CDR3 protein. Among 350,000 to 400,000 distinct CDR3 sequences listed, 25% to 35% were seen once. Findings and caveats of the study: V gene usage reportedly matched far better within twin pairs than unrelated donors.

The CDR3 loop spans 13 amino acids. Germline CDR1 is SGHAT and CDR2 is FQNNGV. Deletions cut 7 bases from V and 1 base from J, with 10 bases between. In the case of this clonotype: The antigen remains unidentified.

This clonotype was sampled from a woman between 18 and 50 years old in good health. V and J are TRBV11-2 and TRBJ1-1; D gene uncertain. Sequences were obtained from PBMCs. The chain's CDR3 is CASTPMGNTEAFF. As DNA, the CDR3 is TGTGCCAGCACCCCTATGGGGAACACTGAAGCTTTCTTT.